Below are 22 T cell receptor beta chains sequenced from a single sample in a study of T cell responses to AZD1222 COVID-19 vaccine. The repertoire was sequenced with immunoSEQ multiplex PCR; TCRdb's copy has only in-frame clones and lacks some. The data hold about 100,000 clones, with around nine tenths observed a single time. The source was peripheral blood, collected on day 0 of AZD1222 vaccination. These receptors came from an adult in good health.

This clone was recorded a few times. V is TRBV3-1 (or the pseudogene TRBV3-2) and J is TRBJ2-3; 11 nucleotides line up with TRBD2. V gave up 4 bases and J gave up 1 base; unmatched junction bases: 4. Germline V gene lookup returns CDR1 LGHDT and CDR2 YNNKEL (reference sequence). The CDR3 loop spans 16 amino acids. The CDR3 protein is CASSRATSGGTDTQYF. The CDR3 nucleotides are TGTGCCAGCAGCCGAGCGACTAGCGGGGGCACAGATACGCAGTATTTT.

Here the CDR3 reads CASSSLTGPQETQYF. CDR3 in DNA: TGTGCCAGCAGCTCATTGACAGGGCCTCAAGAGACCCAGTACTTC. The chain has TRBV11-2 and TRBJ2-5, with 7 bases aligning to TRBD1. Germline V gene sequence: CDR1 SGHAT, CDR2 FQNNGV. V lost 4 bases and J lost 2; bases outside the gene matches: 7. The CDR3 is made up of 15 amino acids.

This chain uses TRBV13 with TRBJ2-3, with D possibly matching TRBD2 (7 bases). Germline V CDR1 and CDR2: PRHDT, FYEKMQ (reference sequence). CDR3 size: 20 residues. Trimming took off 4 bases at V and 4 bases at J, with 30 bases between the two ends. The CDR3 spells CASSSRGGGSDLMRADTQYF. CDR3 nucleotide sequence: TGTGCCAGCAGCTCCCGAGGGGGGGGCTCGGATTTAATGAGAGCAGATACGCAGTATTTT.

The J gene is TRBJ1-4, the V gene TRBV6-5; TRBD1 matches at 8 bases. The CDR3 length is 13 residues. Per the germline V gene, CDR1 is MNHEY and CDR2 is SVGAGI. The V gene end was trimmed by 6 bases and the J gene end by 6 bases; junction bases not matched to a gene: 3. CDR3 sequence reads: CASRDRDYEKLFF. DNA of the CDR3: TGTGCCAGCAGGGACAGGGATTATGAAAAACTGTTTTTT.

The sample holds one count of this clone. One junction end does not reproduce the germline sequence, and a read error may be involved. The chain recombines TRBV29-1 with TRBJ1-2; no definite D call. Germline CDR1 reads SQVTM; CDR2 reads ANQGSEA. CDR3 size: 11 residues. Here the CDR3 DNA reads TGCACCGTTCCTCTGGCCTATGGCTACACCTTC. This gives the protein CTVPLAYGYTF.

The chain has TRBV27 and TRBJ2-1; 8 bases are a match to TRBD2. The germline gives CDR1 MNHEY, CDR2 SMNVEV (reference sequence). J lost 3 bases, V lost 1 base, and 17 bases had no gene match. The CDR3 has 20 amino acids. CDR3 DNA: TGTGCCAGCAGTTTATTTCTGCGGGGGGTCAATGGATCACTCTACAATGAGCAGTTCTTC. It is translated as CASSLFLRGVNGSLYNEQFF.

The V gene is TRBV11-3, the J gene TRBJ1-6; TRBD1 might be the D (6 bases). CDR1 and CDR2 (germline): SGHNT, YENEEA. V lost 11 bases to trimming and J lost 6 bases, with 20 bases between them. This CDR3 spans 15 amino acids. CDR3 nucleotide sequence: TGTGCCCGCTCAGGGGCACTACCGTTTAATTCACCCCTCCACTTT. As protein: CARSGALPFNSPLHF. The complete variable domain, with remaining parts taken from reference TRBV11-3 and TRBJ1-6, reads EAGVVQSPRYKIIEKKQPVAFWCNPISGHNTLYWYLQNLGQGPELLIRYENEEAVDDSQLPKDRFSAERLKGVDSTLKIQPAELGDSAVYLCARSGALPFNSPLHFGNGTRLTVT.

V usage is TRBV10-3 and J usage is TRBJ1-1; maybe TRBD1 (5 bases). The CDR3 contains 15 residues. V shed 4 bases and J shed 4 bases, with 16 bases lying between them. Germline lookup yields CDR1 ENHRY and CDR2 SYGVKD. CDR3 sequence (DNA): TGTGCCATCAGTGTCGTGGGAGGGGCTTTCACTGAAGCTTTCTTT. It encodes CAISVVGGAFTEAFF.

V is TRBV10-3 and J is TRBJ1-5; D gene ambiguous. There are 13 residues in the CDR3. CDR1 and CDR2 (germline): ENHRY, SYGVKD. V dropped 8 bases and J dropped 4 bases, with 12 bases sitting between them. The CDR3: CAICKDLNQPQHF. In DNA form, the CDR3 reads TGTGCCATCTGCAAGGACCTAAATCAGCCCCAGCATTTT.

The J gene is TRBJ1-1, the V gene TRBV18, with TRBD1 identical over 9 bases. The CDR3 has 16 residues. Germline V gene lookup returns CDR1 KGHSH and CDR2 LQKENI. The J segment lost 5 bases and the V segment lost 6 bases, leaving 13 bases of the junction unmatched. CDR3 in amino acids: CASSLGQGLKWTEAFF. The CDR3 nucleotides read TGTGCCAGCTCCCTGGGACAGGGCCTAAAATGGACTGAAGCTTTCTTT.

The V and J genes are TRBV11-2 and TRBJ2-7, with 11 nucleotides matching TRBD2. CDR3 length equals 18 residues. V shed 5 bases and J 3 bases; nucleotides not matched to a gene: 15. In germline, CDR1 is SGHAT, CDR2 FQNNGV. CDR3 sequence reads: CASSPWGLAELRNYEQYF. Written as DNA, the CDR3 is TGTGCCAGCAGCCCTTGGGGACTAGCGGAGCTAAGGAACTACGAGCAGTACTTC.

The CDR3 spells CASSLADYNEQFF. The CDR3 bases are TGTGCCAGCAGTTTAGCGGACTACAATGAGCAGTTCTTC. This chain links TRBV6-5 with TRBJ2-1, with a tentative D call TRBD2 (6 bases). Germline assignment: CDR1 MNHEY and CDR2 SVGAGI. Trimming stripped 4 bases from V and 3 bases from J, with 7 bases between. The CDR3 has 13 amino acids.

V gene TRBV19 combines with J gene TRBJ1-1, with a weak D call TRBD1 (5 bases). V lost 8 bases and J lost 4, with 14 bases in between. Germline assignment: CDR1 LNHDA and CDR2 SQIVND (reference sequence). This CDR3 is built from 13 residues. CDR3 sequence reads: CASVGDLSTEAFF. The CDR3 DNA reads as TGTGCCAGTGTGGGGGATCTAAGCACTGAAGCTTTCTTT.

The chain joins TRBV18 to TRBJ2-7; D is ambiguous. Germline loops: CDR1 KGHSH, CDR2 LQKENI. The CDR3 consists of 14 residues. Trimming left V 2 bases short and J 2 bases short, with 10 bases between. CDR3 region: CASSPLQTTYEQYF. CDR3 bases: TGTGCCAGCTCACCATTACAGACGACCTACGAGCAGTACTTC.

In DNA, the CDR3 is TGTGCCAGCAGCTTGAGGCGGACGGCCAATAACAATGAGCAGTTCTTC. Amino acids: CASSLRRTANNNEQFF. The J gene is TRBJ2-1, the V gene TRBV5-6, with no clear D. Germline CDR1 is SGHDT and CDR2 is YYEEEE. V was clipped by 1 base and J by 5 bases, with 16 bases between them. The CDR3 spans 16 residues.

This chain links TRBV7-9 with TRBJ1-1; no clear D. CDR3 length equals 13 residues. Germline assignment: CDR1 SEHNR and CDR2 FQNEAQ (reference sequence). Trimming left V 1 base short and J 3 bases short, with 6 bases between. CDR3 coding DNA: TGTGCCAGCAGCTTAGGTACGGACACTGAAGCTTTCTTT. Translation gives CASSLGTDTEAFF.

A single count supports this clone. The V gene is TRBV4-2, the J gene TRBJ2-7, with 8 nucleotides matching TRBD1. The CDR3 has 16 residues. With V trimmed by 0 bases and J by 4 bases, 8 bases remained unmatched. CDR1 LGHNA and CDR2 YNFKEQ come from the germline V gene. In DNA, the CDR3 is TGTGCCAGCAGCCAAGAGCTGACAGGGGCGTCTTACGAGCAGTACTTC. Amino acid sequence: CASSQELTGASYEQYF.

The CDR3, as DNA: TGTGCCAGCGAGGGCAGGGGGCAAGCTTTCTTT. Its translation is CASEGRGQAFF. The chain is built from TRBV27 and TRBJ1-1, with 8 positions matching TRBD1. V lost 8 bases, J lost 9 bases, and 5 bases stayed unmatched. The CDR3 runs to 11 residues. The germline CDR1 and CDR2 sequences are MNHEY and SMNVEV (reference sequence).

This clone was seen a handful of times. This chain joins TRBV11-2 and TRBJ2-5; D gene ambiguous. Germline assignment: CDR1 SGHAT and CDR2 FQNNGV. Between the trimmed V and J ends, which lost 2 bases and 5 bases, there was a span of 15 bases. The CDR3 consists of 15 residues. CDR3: CASSLTHSMSETQYF. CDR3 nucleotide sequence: TGTGCCAGCAGCTTAACCCATTCAATGTCGGAGACCCAGTACTTC.

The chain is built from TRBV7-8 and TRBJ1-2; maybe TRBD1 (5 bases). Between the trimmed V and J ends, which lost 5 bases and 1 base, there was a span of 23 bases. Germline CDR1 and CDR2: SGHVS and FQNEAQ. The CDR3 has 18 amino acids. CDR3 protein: CASSHTTGDRPNNYGYTF. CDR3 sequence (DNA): TGTGCCAGCAGCCACACCACAGGTGACCGTCCTAATAACTATGGCTACACCTTC.

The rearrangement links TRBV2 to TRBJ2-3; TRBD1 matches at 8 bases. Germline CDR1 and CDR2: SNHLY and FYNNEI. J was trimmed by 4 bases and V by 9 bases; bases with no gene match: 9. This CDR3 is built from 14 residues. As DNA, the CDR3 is TGTGCCAGTCGCACCGGGACAGGTTCAGATACGCAGTATTTT. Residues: CASRTGTGSDTQYF.

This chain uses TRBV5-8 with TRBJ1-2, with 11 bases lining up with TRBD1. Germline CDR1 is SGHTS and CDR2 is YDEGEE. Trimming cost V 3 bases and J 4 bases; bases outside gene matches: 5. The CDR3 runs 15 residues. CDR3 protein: CASSWGTGGTYGYTF. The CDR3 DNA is TGTGCCAGCAGCTGGGGGACAGGGGGGACCTATGGCTACACCTTC.